This record covers a single T cell receptor (beta chain). Its antigen is still unknown. The data originate from a study of cytomegalovirus exposure and HLA in healthy donors. This CDR3 has 15 residues. Germline values: CDR1 MNHEY, CDR2 SMNVEV (reference sequence). V lost 3 bases and J lost 7; bases outside the gene matches: 7. It was with 60 Vbeta and 13 Jbeta primers that the PCR ran. Original methodology: Later work found 65 million to 100 million unique TCR beta chains, with about 10 million shared. Profiling relied on immunoSEQ multiplex PCR, and the TCRdb table lists in-frame clones only, not all of them. That table supplies the V and J calls and clone size; D and trimming were determined from the DNA. The data contain around 110,000 clones, around 73% of them singletons. General study points: Most TCR sequences were seen very rarely across donors, but some public TCRs occurred in many.

The clonotype originates from a man between 25 and 39 years old in good health and CMV-seronegative. This chain uses TRBV27 with TRBJ2-7, with 12 bases identical to TRBD1. Material: PBMCs. CDR3 sequence: CASSLGQGARKEQYF. The CDR3 DNA reads as TGTGCCAGCAGTTTGGGACAGGGGGCGCGTAAGGAGCAGTACTTC.